This record looks at one T cell receptor (beta chain) sequence and its context. Its antigen has not been determined. It has no much larger one-base neighbor in the sample; base qualities were not kept. Every donor in the study was a healthy Caucasian. Library prep was done by 5' RACE. The listed sequencing device is Illumina HiSeq 2000. A universal primer binding site was introduced by template switching, and a unique molecular identifier was present in the final cDNA, enabling accurate counting of TCR cDNA molecules. Specific primers in the conserved constant-segment region were used to synthesize first-strand cDNA for the TCR alpha and beta chains. To control for contamination, every cDNA library was double barcoded, receiving both a SMART-Mk sample barcode and Illumina barcodes. TruSeq adapter sequences along with Illumina sample barcodes were introduced in two successive PCR steps. The TCR alpha and beta cDNA libraries were sequenced on the Illumina HiSeq platform using custom primers. Regarding the original processing steps: MiGEC processed the raw reads to extract unique molecular identifiers, while MiXCR was used to determine the CDR3 positions. Recombination models were inferred per individual with the repgenHMM and IGoR tools using an EM algorithm. Shared clonotype analysis was performed with the tcR package in R, normalizing sharing by the product of cloneset sizes. Out-of-frame nonproductive sequences were analyzed to study raw recombination free of thymic and clonal selection effects. TCRdb applied fastp at Q25 and MiXCR to the public reads, then kept only in-frame beta chains. Rows are combined by CDR3 protein, so each entry shows the most common genes and DNA. These V and J calls originate from TCRdb's pipeline instead of the authors' own analysis. This sample gives 1.5 million to 2 million distinct CDR3 sequences in total; more than 30% of them show up just once. Of the sample, about 0.27% is held by the ten largest clones.

CDR3 length: 14 amino acids, cysteine to phenylalanine. Only the CDR3 DNA is retained, 42 bases long and in frame from the first base. This specimen comes from a study of identical twins (dated by TCRdb to about 2016). In the study overall: The study deep-sequenced TCR alpha and beta repertoires from monozygotic twins, unrelated adults of various ages and cord blood to test whether fetal clonotypes persist. Replicate twin experiments were performed at different times using different library preparation protocols to rule out contamination. Overall study outcomes, separate from this receptor: Zero-insertion analyses could be partly confounded by invariant T cells such as MAIT and iNKT, although diverse VJ usage argued against such confounding for most clonotypes. Fewer insertions were carried by abundant cord blood beta clonotypes, a similar but weaker trend appeared in young adult naive repertoires, and no such trend appeared in memory repertoires. Compared with coincidental sharing between unrelated individuals, out-of-frame TCR alpha sequences shared between twins had an excess of sequences with low generation probability. In monozygotic twins, out-of-frame TCR alpha sharing was systematically underestimated by recombination models, although the models agreed with sharing between unrelated individuals. A weaker excess of twin sharing was found in beta out-of-frame sequences because the signal-to-noise ratio was lowered by fewer shared sequences. Because the same donors could not be followed over many years, the conclusions relied on cross-sectional statistical analysis.

Recombination linked TRBV12-3 or TRBV12-4 to TRBJ2-7; possibly the D gene is TRBD2, per 7 matching bases. Near its end, the DNA agrees better with TRBJ2-5, so the J call may be wrong. The sequence derives from a newborn girl in good health. The sample taken for sequencing was cord blood. The CDR3 protein: CASTHTGRGETQYF. At the DNA level, the sequence is TGTGCCAGCACCCATACAGGGAGGGGAGAGACCCAGTACTTC.